Presented here are 22 T cell receptor beta chains from one specimen sequenced in a study of shared clonotypes between healthy human individuals. Method: immunoSEQ multiplex PCR; TCRdb's copy keeps in-frame clones and lacks some. In the table there are 640,000 or so clones, around 72% of which are singletons. Sequencing input: memory CD4+ T cells sorted from blood. Subset defined: CD45RA-negative fraction. The receptors come from a woman aged 25-40 years in good health.

This rearrangement joins TRBV30 to TRBJ2-7; 7 bases map to TRBD2. Trimming took 0 bases from V and 2 from J; bases not matched to a gene: 4. The CDR3 has 14 residues. CDR1 and CDR2 (germline): GTSNPN, SVGIG (reference sequence). In nucleotides, the CDR3 is TGTGCCTGGAGTGTACAGCGGGGTCCCTACGAGCAGTACTTC. Translation: CAWSVQRGPYEQYF. The full variable domain, with the rest looked up from reference TRBV30 and TRBJ2-7, is SQTIHQWPATLVQPVGSPLSLECTVEGTSNPNLYWYRQAAGRGLQLLFYSVGIGQISSEVPQNLSASRPQDRQFILSSKKLLLSDSGFYLCAWSVQRGPYEQYFGPGTRLTVT.

This chain links TRBV29-1 with TRBJ1-1, with D possibly TRBD1 on 5 matching bases. The germline V gene encodes CDR1 SQVTM and CDR2 ANQGSEA. Trimming cost V 6 bases and J 11 bases, with 13 bases left between them. The CDR3 totals 10 residues. The CDR3 loop reads CSVEQARAFF. The CDR3 coding sequence is TGCAGCGTAGAACAGGCTAGGGCTTTCTTT.

The chain uses TRBV11-2 and TRBJ2-1; D call uncertain. Germline lookup yields CDR1 SGHAT and CDR2 FQNNGV. The V gene lost 7 bases and the J gene lost 0 bases, with 10 bases spanning the gap. This CDR3 is 14 amino acids long. CDR3 region: CASTGYSSYNEQFF. In nucleotides, the CDR3 is TGTGCCAGCACCGGGTATAGCTCCTACAATGAGCAGTTCTTC.

The chain is built from TRBV11-2 and TRBJ2-1; 9 bases are shared with TRBD2. V lost 1 base, J lost 2 bases, and 6 bases stayed unmatched. Germline V gene sequence: CDR1 SGHAT, CDR2 FQNNGV. CDR3 length: 17 residues. As DNA, the CDR3 is TGTGCCAGCAGCTTAGTCCCCGGCGGGAGGGCCTACAATGAGCAGTTCTTC. Amino acids: CASSLVPGGRAYNEQFF.

The gene calls are TRBV7-9 and TRBJ2-7; no reliable D call. Trimming took off 0 bases at V and 5 bases at J, with 14 bases between the two ends. CDR1 and CDR2 (germline): SEHNR, FQNEAQ (reference sequence). The CDR3 loop spans 15 amino acids. CDR3 DNA sequence: TGTGCCAGCAGCTTAGCGCGTCCCCGGCAAGACGAGCAGTACTTC. It is translated as CASSLARPRQDEQYF.

This clone has just a few counts. The chain recombines TRBV28 with TRBJ2-7, with 7 bases identical to TRBD1. Germline trimming cut 5 bases from V and 4 bases from J; bases unmatched to any gene: 17. The CDR3 covers 17 residues. Germline V lookup: CDR1 MDHEN, CDR2 SYDVKM. The CDR3 nucleotides are TGTGCCAGCAGTCTCTCACCCTCCCGGGACAGAAATTACGAGCAGTACTTC. Its translation: CASSLSPSRDRNYEQYF.

As concerns this clone: This sequence is one base from a far larger clone and is likely a read error. Distinct nucleotide sequences in the sample also encode this CDR3. The rearrangement uses TRBV7-2 and TRBJ2-1; 7 nucleotides match TRBD2. The CDR3 sequence is 15 residues long. The J segment lost 0 bases and the V segment lost 6 bases, leaving 5 bases of the junction unmatched. Germline V gene data show CDR1 as SGHTA and CDR2 as FQGNSA. This CDR3 reads CASSPQRDSYNEQFF. Here the CDR3 DNA reads TGTGCCAGCAGTCCCCAGCGGGACTCCTACAATGAGCAGTTCTTC.

This chain joins TRBV7-2 and TRBJ1-2, with 9 bases lining up with TRBD1. The germline CDR1 and CDR2 sequences are SGHTA and FQGNSA. This CDR3 is 14 amino acids long. V shed 5 bases, J shed 6 bases, and the junction held 7 bases outside the gene matches. CDR3 sequence (DNA): TGTGCCAGCAGCCGGGGACAGGGTGTTGATGGCTACACCTTC. Its translation is CASSRGQGVDGYTF. The whole variable domain, remainder taken from reference TRBV7-2 and TRBJ1-2, is GAGVSQSPSNKVTEKGKDVELRCDPISGHTALYWYRQSLGQGLEFLIYFQGNSAPDKSGLPSDRFSAERTGGSVSTLTIQRTQQEDSAVYLCASSRGQGVDGYTFGSGTRLTVV.

To note about this clone: This CDR3 is also generated by other DNA sequences in the sample. The chain is built from TRBV10-3 and TRBJ2-3; TRBD2 matches 11 bases. V shed 3 bases and J 6 bases; nucleotides not matched to a gene: 5. This CDR3 region has 15 residues. In germline, CDR1 is ENHRY, CDR2 SYGVKD. This CDR3 reads CAISEGGLAEDTQYF. The CDR3 DNA reads as TGTGCCATCAGTGAAGGGGGACTAGCGGAGGATACGCAGTATTTT.

This clone was seen just once. This chain joins TRBV2 and TRBJ2-1; 10 bases fit TRBD2. J was trimmed by 5 bases and V by 4 bases; bases with no gene match: 8. Germline V gives CDR1 SNHLY, CDR2 FYNNEI. The CDR3 is 16 amino acids. CDR3 in amino acids: CASSGRASGSHNEQFF. CDR3 bases: TGTGCCAGCAGTGGTAGGGCTAGCGGGAGTCACAATGAGCAGTTCTTC. Based on the CDR3 plus reference TRBV2 and TRBJ2-1, the full variable domain is EPEVTQTPSHQVTQMGQEVILRCVPISNHLYFYWYRQILGQKVEFLVSFYNNEISEKSEIFDDQFSVERPDGSNFTLKIRSTKLEDSAMYFCASSGRASGSHNEQFFGPGTRLTVL.

This chain links TRBV9 with TRBJ2-7, with 9 bases matching TRBD2. Germline V lookup: CDR1 SGDLS, CDR2 YYNGEE. The V segment lost 4 bases and the J segment 3 bases; nucleotides outside the gene matches: 20. The CDR3 is 19 residues long. DNA for the CDR3: TGTGCCAGCAGCTATATTGGGTATGTTGTGGGACTAGCCCTCTACGAGCAGTACTTC. Its protein is CASSYIGYVVGLALYEQYF. Together with reference TRBV9 and TRBJ2-7, the CDR3 gives the full variable domain: DSGVTQTPKHLITATGQRVTLRCSPRSGDLSVYWYQQSLDQGLQFLIQYYNGEERAKGNILERFSAQQFPDLHSELNLSSLELGDSALYFCASSYIGYVVGLALYEQYFGPGTRLTVT.

This clone has a handful of counts. J is TRBJ2-1 and V is TRBV25-1, with 8 bases aligning to TRBD2. The CDR3 covers 17 residues. J was trimmed by 7 bases and V by 6 bases; bases with no gene match: 17. Looked up from germline, CDR1 is MGHDK and CDR2 is SYGVNS. CDR3 protein: CASSDGGSGRPTNEQFF. As DNA, the CDR3 is TGTGCCAGCAGCGATGGGGGGAGCGGGAGACCAACAAATGAGCAGTTCTTC.

The chain's CDR3 is CASSRTGTNTGELFF. DNA of the CDR3: TGTGCCAGCAGCAGAACAGGGACGAACACCGGGGAGCTGTTTTTT. The genes are TRBV7-6 and TRBJ2-2, with TRBD1 as a possible D gene (6 bases). Germline-derived CDR1 and CDR2 are SGHVS and FNYEAQ. The CDR3 loop spans 15 amino acids. The V end lost 5 bases, the J end lost 0 bases, and 10 bases lay between the germline ends.

The chain links TRBV5-6 to TRBJ2-5; D possibly corresponds to TRBD2 (6 bases). Deletions cut 4 bases from V and 2 bases from J, with 15 bases between. The CDR3 totals 15 residues. Germline CDR1 is SGHDT and CDR2 is YYEEEE. CDR3 DNA: TGTGCCAGCAGCCAACGACTAGTGAAACAAGAGACCCAGTACTTC. Protein sequence: CASSQRLVKQETQYF.

The chain uses TRBV6-1 and TRBJ2-3; D is undetermined. The germline CDR1 and CDR2 sequences are MNHNS and SASEGT. V shed 4 bases and J shed 4 bases, with 15 bases lying between them. CDR3 length: 15 amino acids. The CDR3 region is CASSGLPFVPDTQYF. CDR3 nucleotides: TGTGCCAGCAGTGGACTCCCATTCGTACCAGATACGCAGTATTTT.

The rearrangement uses TRBV19 and TRBJ1-3, with no clear D. V lost 3 bases, J lost 0 bases, and 12 bases lay in between. The CDR3 loop spans 16 amino acids. Looked up from germline, CDR1 is LNHDA and CDR2 is SQIVND (reference sequence). The CDR3 region has the DNA TGTGCCAGTAGTATTGTTAAGATGAGCTCTGGAAACACCATATATTTT. Amino acids: CASSIVKMSSGNTIYF.

V usage is TRBV28 and J usage is TRBJ2-1; 7 nucleotides align to TRBD2. The trim removed 4 bases at V and 10 bases at J, leaving 4 bases unmatched. Germline V gives CDR1 MDHEN, CDR2 SYDVKM. The CDR3 runs to 12 residues. This CDR3 reads CASSSPGLEQFF. The CDR3 region has the DNA TGTGCCAGCAGTTCCCCGGGACTAGAGCAGTTCTTC.

This clone was picked up one time. This sequence joins TRBV15 and TRBJ2-1, with 11 bases identical to TRBD2. The CDR3 length is 15 residues. Germline V lookup: CDR1 LNHNV, CDR2 YYDKDF (reference sequence). V trimming: 3 bases; J trimming: 8 bases; junction bases outside the gene matches: 6. This CDR3 reads CATSSPSGRYYEQFF. DNA for the CDR3: TGTGCCACCAGCAGTCCTAGCGGGAGGTATTATGAGCAGTTCTTC.

J is TRBJ2-2 and V is TRBV11-3, with no clear D. This CDR3 spans 12 amino acids. From germline, CDR1 is SGHNT and CDR2 YENEEA. Trimming cost V 5 bases and J 4 bases, with 5 bases left between them. As DNA, the CDR3 is TGTGCCAGCAGCCTTAGCACCGGGGAGCTGTTTTTT. Protein: CASSLSTGELFF.

This clone was recorded only once. This chain joins TRBV6-6 and TRBJ2-5; 11 nucleotides line up with TRBD2. The CDR3 is 15 amino acids. The ends lost 5 bases at V and 5 bases at J; junction bases unmatched: 7. CDR1 is MNHNY, CDR2 SVGAGI, per germline (reference sequence). The CDR3 DNA is TGTGCCAGCAGTCCGGGACTAGCGGCGCGGGAGACCCAGTACTTC. This gives the protein CASSPGLAARETQYF.

This chain links TRBV18 with TRBJ1-2, with D unclear. Germline assignment: CDR1 KGHSH and CDR2 LQKENI. The V and J ends lost 0 bases and 4 bases respectively, with 9 bases between them. The CDR3 totals 14 residues. The CDR3 sequence: CASSPPSQSYGYTF. The DNA of the CDR3 is TGTGCCAGCTCACCACCGTCACAGAGCTATGGCTACACCTTC.

The chain has TRBV7-9 and TRBJ2-5; the D gene is possibly TRBD2 (6 bases). This CDR3 has 15 amino acids. The germline V gene has CDR1 SEHNR and CDR2 FQNEAQ (reference sequence). The V end lost 1 base, the J end lost 4 bases, and 13 bases lay between the germline ends. CDR3 loop: CASSLVGGRRETQYF. Here the CDR3 DNA reads TGTGCCAGCAGCTTAGTTGGAGGGCGACGAGAGACCCAGTACTTC.